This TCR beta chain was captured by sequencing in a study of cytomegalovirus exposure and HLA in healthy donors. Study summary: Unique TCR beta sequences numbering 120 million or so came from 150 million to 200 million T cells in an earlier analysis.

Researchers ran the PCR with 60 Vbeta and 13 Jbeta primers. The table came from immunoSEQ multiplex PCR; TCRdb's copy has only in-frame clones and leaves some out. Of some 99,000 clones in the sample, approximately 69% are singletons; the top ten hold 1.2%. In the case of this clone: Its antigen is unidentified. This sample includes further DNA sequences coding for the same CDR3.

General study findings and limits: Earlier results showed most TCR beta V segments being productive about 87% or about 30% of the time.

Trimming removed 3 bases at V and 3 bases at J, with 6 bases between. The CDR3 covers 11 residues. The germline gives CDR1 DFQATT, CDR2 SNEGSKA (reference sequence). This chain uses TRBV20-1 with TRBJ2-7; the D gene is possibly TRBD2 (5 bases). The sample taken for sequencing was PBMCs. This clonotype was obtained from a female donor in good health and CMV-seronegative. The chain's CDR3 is CSARRDYEQYF. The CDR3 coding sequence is TGCAGTGCTAGGAGGGACTACGAGCAGTACTTC.